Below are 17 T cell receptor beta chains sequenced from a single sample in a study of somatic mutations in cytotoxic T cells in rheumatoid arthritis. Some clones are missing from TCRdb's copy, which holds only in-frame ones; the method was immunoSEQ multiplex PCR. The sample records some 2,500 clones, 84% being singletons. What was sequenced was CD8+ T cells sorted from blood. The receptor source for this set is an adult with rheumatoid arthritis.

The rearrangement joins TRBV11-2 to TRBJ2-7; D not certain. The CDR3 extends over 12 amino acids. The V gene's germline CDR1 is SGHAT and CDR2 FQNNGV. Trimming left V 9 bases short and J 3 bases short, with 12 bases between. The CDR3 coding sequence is TGTGCCAGTACTGCTGGGGACTACGAGCAGTACTTC. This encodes CASTAGDYEQYF. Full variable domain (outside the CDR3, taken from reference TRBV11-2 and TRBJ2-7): EAGVAQSPRYKIIEKRQSVAFWCNPISGHATLYWYQQILGQGPKLLIQFQNNGVVDDSQLPKDRFSAERLKGVDSTLKIQPAKLEDSAVYLCASTAGDYEQYFGPGTRLTVT.

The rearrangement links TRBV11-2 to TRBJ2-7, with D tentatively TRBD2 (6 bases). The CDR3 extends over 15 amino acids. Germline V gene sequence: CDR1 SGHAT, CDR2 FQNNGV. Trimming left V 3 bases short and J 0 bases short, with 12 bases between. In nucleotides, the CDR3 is TGTGCCAGCAGCTTGCTCGGGGGTGGCTCCTACGAGCAGTACTTC. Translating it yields CASSLLGGGSYEQYF. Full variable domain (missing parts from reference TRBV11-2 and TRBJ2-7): EAGVAQSPRYKIIEKRQSVAFWCNPISGHATLYWYQQILGQGPKLLIQFQNNGVVDDSQLPKDRFSAERLKGVDSTLKIQPAKLEDSAVYLCASSLLGGGSYEQYFGPGTRLTVT.

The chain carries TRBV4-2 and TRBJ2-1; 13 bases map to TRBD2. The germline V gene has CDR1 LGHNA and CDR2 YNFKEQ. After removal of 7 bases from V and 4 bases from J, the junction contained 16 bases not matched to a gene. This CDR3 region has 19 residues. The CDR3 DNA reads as TGTGCCAGCACGAGGCTTCCCCTGACTAGCGGGGGGTCATACAATGAGCAGTTCTTC. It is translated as CASTRLPLTSGGSYNEQFF.

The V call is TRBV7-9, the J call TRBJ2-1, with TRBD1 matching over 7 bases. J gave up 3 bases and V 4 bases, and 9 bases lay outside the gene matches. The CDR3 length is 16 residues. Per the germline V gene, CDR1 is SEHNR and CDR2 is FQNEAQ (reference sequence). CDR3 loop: CASSSSRQGHYNEQFF. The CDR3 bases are TGTGCCAGCAGCTCCAGTCGACAGGGACACTACAATGAGCAGTTCTTC.

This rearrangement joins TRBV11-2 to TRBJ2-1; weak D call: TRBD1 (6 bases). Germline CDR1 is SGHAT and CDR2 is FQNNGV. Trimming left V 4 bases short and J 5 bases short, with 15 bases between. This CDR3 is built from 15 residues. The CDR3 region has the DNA TGTGCCAGCAGCTCTACAGGGAATGTGCACAATGAGCAGTTCTTC. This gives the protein CASSSTGNVHNEQFF.

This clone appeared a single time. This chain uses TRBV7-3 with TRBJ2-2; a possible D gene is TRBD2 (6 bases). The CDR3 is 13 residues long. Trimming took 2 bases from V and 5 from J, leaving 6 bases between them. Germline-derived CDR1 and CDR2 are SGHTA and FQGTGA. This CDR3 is CASSLGGTGELFF. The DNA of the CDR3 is TGTGCCAGCAGCTTAGGGGGGACCGGGGAGCTGTTTTTT.

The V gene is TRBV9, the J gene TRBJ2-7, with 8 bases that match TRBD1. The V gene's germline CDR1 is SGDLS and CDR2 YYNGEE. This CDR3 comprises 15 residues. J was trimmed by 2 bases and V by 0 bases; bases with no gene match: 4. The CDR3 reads CASSVGPGGAYEQYF. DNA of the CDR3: TGTGCCAGCAGCGTAGGGCCAGGGGGCGCCTACGAGCAGTACTTC. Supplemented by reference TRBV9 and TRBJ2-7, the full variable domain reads DSGVTQTPKHLITATGQRVTLRCSPRSGDLSVYWYQQSLDQGLQFLIQYYNGEERAKGNILERFSAQQFPDLHSELNLSSLELGDSALYFCASSVGPGGAYEQYFGPGTRLTVT.

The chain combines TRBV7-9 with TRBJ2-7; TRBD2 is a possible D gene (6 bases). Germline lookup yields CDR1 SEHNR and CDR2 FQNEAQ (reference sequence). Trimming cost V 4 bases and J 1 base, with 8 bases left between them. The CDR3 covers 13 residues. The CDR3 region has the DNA TGTGCCAGCAGCTCCGGGGGTTCCTACGAGCAGTACTTC. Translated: CASSSGGSYEQYF.

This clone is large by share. CDR3 sequence reads: CASSQAGASYKQYF. The DNA of the CDR3 is TGTGCCAGCAGCCAAGCAGGGGCGTCCTATAAGCAGTACTTC. J is TRBJ2-7 and V is TRBV14; possibly TRBD1 for D (6 bases). This CDR3 is 14 amino acids long. Trimming removed 1 base at V and 8 bases at J, with 15 bases between. CDR1 and CDR2 from the germline V gene are SGHDN and FVKESK.

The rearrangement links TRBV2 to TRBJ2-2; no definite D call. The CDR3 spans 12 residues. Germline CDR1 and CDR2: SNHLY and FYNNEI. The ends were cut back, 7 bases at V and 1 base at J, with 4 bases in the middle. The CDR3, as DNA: TGTGCCAGCATACAGAACACCGGGGAGCTGTTTTTT. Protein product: CASIQNTGELFF.

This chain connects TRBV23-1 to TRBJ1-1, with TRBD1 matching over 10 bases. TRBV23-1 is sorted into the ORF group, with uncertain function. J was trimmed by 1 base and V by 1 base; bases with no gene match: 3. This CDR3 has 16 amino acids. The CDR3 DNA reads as TGCGCCAGCAGTCAATTGACAGGGGGCTCGAACACTGAAGCTTTCTTT. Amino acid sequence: CASSQLTGGSNTEAFF.

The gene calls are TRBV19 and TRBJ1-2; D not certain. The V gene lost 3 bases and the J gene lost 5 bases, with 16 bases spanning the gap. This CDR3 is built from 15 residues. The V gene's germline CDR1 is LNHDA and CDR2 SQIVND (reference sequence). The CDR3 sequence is CASSIITSGRYGYTF. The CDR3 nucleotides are TGTGCCAGTAGTATTATCACGTCAGGCAGATATGGCTACACCTTC.

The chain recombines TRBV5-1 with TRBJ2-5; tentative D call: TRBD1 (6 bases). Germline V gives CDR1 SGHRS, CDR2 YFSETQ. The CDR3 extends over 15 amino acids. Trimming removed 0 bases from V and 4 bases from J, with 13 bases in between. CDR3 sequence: CASSLEPGETETQYF. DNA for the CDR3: TGCGCCAGCAGCTTGGAGCCAGGGGAAACAGAGACCCAGTACTTC.

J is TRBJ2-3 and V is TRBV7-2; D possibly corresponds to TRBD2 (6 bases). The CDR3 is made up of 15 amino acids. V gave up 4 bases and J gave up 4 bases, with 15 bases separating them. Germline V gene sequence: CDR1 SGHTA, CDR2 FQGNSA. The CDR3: CASSSWTGGADTQYF. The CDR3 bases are TGTGCCAGCAGCTCATGGACGGGCGGGGCAGATACGCAGTATTTT.

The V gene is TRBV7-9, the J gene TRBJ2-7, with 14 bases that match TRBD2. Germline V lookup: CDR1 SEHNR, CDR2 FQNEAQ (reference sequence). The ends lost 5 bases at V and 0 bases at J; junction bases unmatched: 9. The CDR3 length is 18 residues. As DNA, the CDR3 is TGTGCCAGCAGCAGGACTAGCGGGGGGCTACCCTCCTCCTACGAGCAGTACTTC. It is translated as CASSRTSGGLPSSYEQYF.

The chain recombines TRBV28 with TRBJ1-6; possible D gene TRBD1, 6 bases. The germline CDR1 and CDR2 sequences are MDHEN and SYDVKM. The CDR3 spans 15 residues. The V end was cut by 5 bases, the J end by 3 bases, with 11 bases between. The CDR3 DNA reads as TGTGCCAGCAGTCGACAGGTTCTCTATAATTCACCCCTCCACTTT. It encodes CASSRQVLYNSPLHF.

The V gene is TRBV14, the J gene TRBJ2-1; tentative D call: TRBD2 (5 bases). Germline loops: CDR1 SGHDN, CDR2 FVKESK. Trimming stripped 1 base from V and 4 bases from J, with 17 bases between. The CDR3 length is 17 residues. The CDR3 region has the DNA TGTGCCAGCAGCCAAGGGGGTCGGACTGACGGTTACAATGAGCAGTTCTTC. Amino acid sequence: CASSQGGRTDGYNEQFF.